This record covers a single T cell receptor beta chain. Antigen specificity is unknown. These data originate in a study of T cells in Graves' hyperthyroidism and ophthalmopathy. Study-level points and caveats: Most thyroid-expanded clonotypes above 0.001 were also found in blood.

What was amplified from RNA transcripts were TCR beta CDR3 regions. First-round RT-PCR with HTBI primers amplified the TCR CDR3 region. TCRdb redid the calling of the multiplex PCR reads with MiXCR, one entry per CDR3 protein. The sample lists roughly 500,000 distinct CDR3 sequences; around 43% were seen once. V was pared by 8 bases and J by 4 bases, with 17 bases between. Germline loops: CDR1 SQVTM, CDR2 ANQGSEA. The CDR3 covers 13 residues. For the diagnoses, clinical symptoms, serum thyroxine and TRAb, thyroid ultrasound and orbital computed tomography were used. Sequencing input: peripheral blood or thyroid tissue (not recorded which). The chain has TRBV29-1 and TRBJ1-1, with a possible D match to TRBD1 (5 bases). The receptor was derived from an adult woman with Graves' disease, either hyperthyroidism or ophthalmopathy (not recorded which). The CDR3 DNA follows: TGCAGCTCTGGACAAGGCGAACTCACTGAAGCTTTCTTT. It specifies CSSGQGELTEAFF.